The 21 T cell receptor beta chains below were found in one sample sequenced in a study of blood T cell repertoires in COVID-19. TCRdb's copy holds only in-frame clones and misses some; the assay was immunoSEQ multiplex PCR. This sample has roughly 130,000 clones, with roughly 85% found just once. The material sequenced was peripheral blood. All receptors derive from a man aged 35 to 55 with acute or convalescent COVID-19.

The table lists this clone with a few counts. The rearrangement uses TRBV18 and TRBJ1-2; D may be TRBD1 (5 bases). Trimming shortened V by 2 bases and J by 8 bases, and 15 bases separated the two germline ends. The CDR3 length is 14 residues. Germline CDR1 KGHSH, CDR2 LQKENI. CDR3 sequence (DNA): TGTGCCAGCTCACCATCCGGGGGGAACGGAGGCTACACCTTC. This sequence encodes CASSPSGGNGGYTF.

The J gene is TRBJ1-2, the V gene TRBV27; 9 bases are shared with TRBD1. Germline CDR1 reads MNHEY; CDR2 reads SMNVEV (reference sequence). J was trimmed by 8 bases and V by 6 bases; bases with no gene match: 7. This CDR3 has 13 amino acids. CDR3 nucleotides: TGTGCCAGCAGCGAAACAGGGGGCTGGGGCTACACCTTC. Amino acid sequence: CASSETGGWGYTF.

V is TRBV5-6 and J is TRBJ1-1; D is undetermined. Germline V gene sequence: CDR1 SGHDT, CDR2 YYEEEE. The CDR3 sequence is 13 residues long. The V gene lost 0 bases and the J gene lost 8 bases, with 11 bases spanning the gap. The CDR3 loop is CASSLVVGGEAFF. The CDR3 coding sequence is TGTGCCAGCAGCTTGGTAGTGGGAGGGGAAGCTTTCTTT. Complete variable domain (other parts from reference TRBV5-6 and TRBJ1-1): DAGVTQSPTHLIKTRGQQVTLRCSPKSGHDTVSWYQQALGQGPQFIFQYYEEEERQRGNFPDRFSGHQFPNYSSELNVNALLLGDSALYLCASSLVVGGEAFFGQGTRLTVV.

This rearrangement joins TRBV3-1 (or the pseudogene TRBV3-2) to TRBJ1-6; D not certain. With 4 bases removed from V and 8 bases from J, the gap between germline ends came to 9 bases. The CDR3 is 13 residues long. Germline V gene lookup returns CDR1 LGHDT and CDR2 YNNKEL (reference sequence). CDR3 DNA: TGTGCCAGCAGCCCCCCCGGGGATTCACCCCTCCACTTT. As protein: CASSPPGDSPLHF.

This chain joins TRBV6-1 and TRBJ2-3; possible D gene TRBD2, 6 bases. Germline CDR1 reads MNHNS; CDR2 reads SASEGT. The CDR3 is 15 residues long. V lost 0 bases and J lost 3, with 10 bases in between. The CDR3 loop reads CASSEAGRRTDTQYF. The CDR3 DNA follows: TGTGCCAGCAGTGAAGCGGGGAGGCGGACAGATACGCAGTATTTT.

The chain uses TRBV6-5 and TRBJ2-7; D is possibly TRBD1 (5 bases). The germline V and J ends were trimmed by 8 bases and 3 bases, with 11 bases remaining between them. The germline V gene has CDR1 MNHEY and CDR2 SVGAGI. The CDR3 loop spans 12 amino acids. The CDR3 here is CASRQGIYEQYF. CDR3 DNA: TGTGCCAGCCGGCAGGGAATCTACGAGCAGTACTTC.

CDR3 sequence reads: CASSTGTGVLSGNTIYF. DNA for the CDR3: TGTGCCAGTAGTACCGGGACAGGCGTCCTCTCTGGAAACACCATATATTTT. The chain carries TRBV19 and TRBJ1-3, with 8 bases identical to TRBD1. The CDR3 consists of 17 residues. The germline CDR1 and CDR2 sequences are LNHDA and SQIVND (reference sequence). V lost 4 bases, J lost 0 bases, and 8 bases stayed unmatched.

The chain recombines TRBV18 with TRBJ2-3; TRBD1 agrees at 8 bases. Germline V gene sequence: CDR1 KGHSH, CDR2 LQKENI. The J segment lost 1 base and the V segment lost 9 bases, leaving 12 bases of the junction unmatched. The CDR3 totals 16 residues. The CDR3 protein is CASTGQGGLRTDTQYF. In DNA, the CDR3 is TGTGCCAGTACAGGACAGGGCGGGCTGCGCACAGATACGCAGTATTTT.

This chain uses TRBV13 with TRBJ1-2, with 10 bases lining up with TRBD1. Germline CDR1 reads PRHDT; CDR2 reads FYEKMQ (reference sequence). Unmatched junction bases numbered 5, after V lost 3 bases and J lost 7 bases. The CDR3 runs 14 residues. The CDR3: CASSFDRGRAGYTF. The CDR3 DNA is TGTGCCAGCAGCTTTGACAGGGGGCGCGCTGGCTACACCTTC. The whole variable domain, filled in from reference TRBV13 and TRBJ1-2, reads AAGVIQSPRHLIKEKRETATLKCYPIPRHDTVYWYQQGPGQDPQFLISFYEKMQSDKGSIPDRFSAQQFSDYHSELNMSSLELGDSALYFCASSFDRGRAGYTFGSGTRLTVV.

The gene calls are TRBV11-2 and TRBJ1-4; tentatively, D is TRBD1 (5 bases). The V and J ends lost 3 bases and 8 bases respectively, with 16 bases between them. This CDR3 spans 15 amino acids. Germline CDR1 reads SGHAT; CDR2 reads FQNNGV. The CDR3 protein is CASSFMGGFEEKLFF. The CDR3 DNA follows: TGTGCCAGCAGCTTCATGGGGGGGTTTGAGGAAAAACTGTTTTTT.

The chain combines TRBV6-5 with TRBJ2-5; D gene unclear. The CDR3 covers 13 residues. V was clipped by 10 bases and J by 0 bases, with 12 bases between them. CDR1 and CDR2 from the germline V gene are MNHEY and SVGAGI. The CDR3 region is CATERFYQETQYF. The CDR3 bases are TGTGCCACAGAGAGGTTCTACCAAGAGACCCAGTACTTC.

The rearrangement joins TRBV6-5 to TRBJ1-1; tentatively, D is TRBD1 (5 bases). CDR3 size: 13 residues. Trimming took off 7 bases at V and 1 base at J, with 10 bases between the two ends. CDR1 is MNHEY and CDR2 is SVGAGI in the germline V gene. For the CDR3, the DNA is TGTGCCAGCATTAACCAGGGGAACACTGAAGCTTTCTTT. This codes for CASINQGNTEAFF.

The chain recombines TRBV21-1 with TRBJ2-7; the table's D call of TRBD1 was not tested on the DNA. TRBV21-1 is recorded as a pseudogene. The CDR3 sequence is 13 residues long. CDR3 nucleotide sequence: TGTGCCAGCAGCTCAGGGGCAGTCCACGAGCAGTACTTC. This gives the protein CASSSGAVHEQYF.

This clone was observed once. The V gene is TRBV11-2, the J gene TRBJ2-1; 15 bases fit TRBD2. V was pared by 3 bases and J by 7 bases, with 1 base of the junction left unmatched. Germline CDR1 is SGHAT and CDR2 is FQNNGV. The CDR3 has 15 residues. CDR3 residues: CASSLGTSGGNEQFF. CDR3 DNA: TGTGCCAGCAGCTTGGGGACTAGCGGGGGGAATGAGCAGTTCTTC.

J is TRBJ1-4 and V is TRBV19; no firm D call. V was pared by 4 bases and J by 0 bases, with 9 bases between. Germline V gene sequence: CDR1 LNHDA, CDR2 SQIVND (reference sequence). This CDR3 comprises 15 residues. For the CDR3, the DNA is TGTGCCAGTAGTACTTTGGTAGCAACTAATGAAAAACTGTTTTTT. This encodes CASSTLVATNEKLFF.

This clone has more than one count but fewer than ten. The chain is built from TRBV7-8 and TRBJ1-2, with 7 bases identical to TRBD1. The CDR3 covers 14 residues. CDR1 is SGHVS and CDR2 is FQNEAQ in the germline V gene. With 4 bases clipped from V and 8 bases from J, the junction kept 10 bases outside the gene matches. The CDR3 DNA sequence: TGTGCCAGCAGCTCACAAGACAGGGCCTGGGGCTACACCTTC. Amino acids: CASSSQDRAWGYTF. Complete variable domain (other parts from reference TRBV7-8 and TRBJ1-2): GAGVSQSPRYKVAKRGQDVALRCDPISGHVSLFWYQQALGQGPEFLTYFQNEAQLDKSGLPSDRFFAERPEGSVSTLKIQRTQQEDSAVYLCASSSQDRAWGYTFGSGTRLTVV.

J is TRBJ2-1 and V is TRBV6-4, with 8 bases fitting TRBD1. The CDR3 has 13 amino acids. Germline CDR1 reads MRHNA; CDR2 reads SNTAGT. The V and J ends lost 6 bases and 8 bases, in that order; junction bases with no gene match: 6. As DNA, the CDR3 is TGTGCCAGCAGACTCGACAGGGGCTATGAGCAGTTCTTC. As protein: CASRLDRGYEQFF.

Note on this clone: The same CDR3 arises from other DNA sequences in this sample as well. The chain couples TRBV5-8 to TRBJ1-1; possibly TRBD1 for D (6 bases). V was clipped by 5 bases and J by 1 base, with 9 bases between them. Germline V gene sequence: CDR1 SGHTS, CDR2 YDEGEE. CDR3 length equals 13 residues. The CDR3 sequence is CASRPRGNTEAFF. The DNA of the CDR3 is TGTGCCAGCAGACCCAGGGGGAACACTGAAGCTTTCTTT.

This clone was observed a handful of times. The CDR3 region is CASSVEGQGLGNSPLHF. CDR3 DNA: TGTGCCAGCAGCGTAGAGGGACAGGGTTTGGGTAATTCACCCCTCCACTTT. This rearrangement joins TRBV9 to TRBJ1-6; 9 positions agree with TRBD1. Germline V lookup: CDR1 SGDLS, CDR2 YYNGEE. J was trimmed by 6 bases and V by 0 bases; bases with no gene match: 7. This CDR3 is 17 amino acids long.

V is TRBV6-2 or TRBV6-3 and J is TRBJ2-3, with 9 positions matching TRBD2. Germline V gives CDR1 MNHEY, CDR2 SVGEGT. Trimming removed 4 bases from V and 2 bases from J; junction bases left unmatched: 7. This CDR3 has 16 residues. As DNA, the CDR3 is TGTGCCAGCAGTTTCACTAGCGGGCCCGCCACAGATACGCAGTATTTT. Encoded protein: CASSFTSGPATDTQYF.

V usage is TRBV6-5 and J usage is TRBJ2-1, with 11 bases that match TRBD2. Trimming at V came to 10 bases and at J to 4 bases, leaving 3 bases not matched to a gene. This CDR3 comprises 13 residues. The germline V gene encodes CDR1 MNHEY and CDR2 SVGAGI. Written as DNA, the CDR3 is TGTGCCACCGGGACTAGCGGTTACAATGAGCAGTTCTTC. It is translated as CATGTSGYNEQFF.